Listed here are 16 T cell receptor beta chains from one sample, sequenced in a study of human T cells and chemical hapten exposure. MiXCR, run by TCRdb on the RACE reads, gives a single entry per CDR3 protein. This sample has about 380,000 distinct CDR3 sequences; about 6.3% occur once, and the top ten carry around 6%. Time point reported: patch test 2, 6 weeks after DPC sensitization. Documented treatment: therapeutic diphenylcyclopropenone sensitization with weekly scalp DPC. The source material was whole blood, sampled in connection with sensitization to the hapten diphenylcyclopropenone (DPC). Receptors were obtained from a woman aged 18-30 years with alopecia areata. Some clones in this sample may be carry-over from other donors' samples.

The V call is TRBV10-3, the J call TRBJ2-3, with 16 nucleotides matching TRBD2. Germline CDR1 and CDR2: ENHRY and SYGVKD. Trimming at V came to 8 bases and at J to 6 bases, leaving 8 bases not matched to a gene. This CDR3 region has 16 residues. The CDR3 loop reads CAIGPGTSGGADTQYF. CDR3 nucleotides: TGTGCCATCGGCCCTGGGACTAGCGGGGGGGCGGATACGCAGTATTTT.

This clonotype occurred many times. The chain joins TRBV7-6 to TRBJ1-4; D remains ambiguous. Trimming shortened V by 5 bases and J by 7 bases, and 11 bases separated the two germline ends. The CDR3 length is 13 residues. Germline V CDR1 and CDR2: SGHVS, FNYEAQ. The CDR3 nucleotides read TGTGCCAGCAGCCCCGGACGGGGTGAAAAACTGTTTTTT. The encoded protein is CASSPGRGEKLFF.

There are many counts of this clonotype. CDR3 nucleotide sequence: TGCGCCAGCAGCCAAGATAGGGCGGAGAGCTCTGGAAACACCATATATTTT. It yields the protein CASSQDRAESSGNTIYF. J is TRBJ1-3 and V is TRBV4-3; D unresolved. From germline, CDR1 is LGHNA and CDR2 YSLEER. There are 17 residues in the CDR3. V lost 0 bases and J lost 0, with 12 bases in between.

The CDR3 loop is CSARKGATNYGYTF. The CDR3 DNA reads TGCAGTGCTAGGAAGGGGGCTACGAACTATGGCTACACCTTC. The chain uses TRBV20-1 and TRBJ1-2; 7 bases match TRBD1. CDR1 is DFQATT and CDR2 is SNEGSKA in the germline V gene (reference sequence). CDR3 length equals 14 residues. The V gene end was trimmed by 3 bases and the J gene end by 2 bases; junction bases not matched to a gene: 6.

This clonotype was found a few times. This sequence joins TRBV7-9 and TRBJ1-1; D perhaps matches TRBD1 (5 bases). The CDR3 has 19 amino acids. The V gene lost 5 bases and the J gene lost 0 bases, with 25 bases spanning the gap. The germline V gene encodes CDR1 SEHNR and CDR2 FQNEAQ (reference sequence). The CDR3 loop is CASSPEWFGQGPMNTEAFF. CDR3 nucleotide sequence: TGTGCCAGCAGCCCCGAGTGGTTCGGCCAGGGACCAATGAACACTGAAGCTTTCTTT.

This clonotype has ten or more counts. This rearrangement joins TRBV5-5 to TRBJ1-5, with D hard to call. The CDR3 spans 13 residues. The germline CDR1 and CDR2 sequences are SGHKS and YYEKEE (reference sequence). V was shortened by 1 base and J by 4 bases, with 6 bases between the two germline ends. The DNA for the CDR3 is TGTGCCAGCAGCTTGACCTTTAATCAGCCCCAGCATTTT. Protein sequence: CASSLTFNQPQHF.

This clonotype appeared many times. The CDR3 is CSAREGEGQPQHF. Written as DNA, the CDR3 is TGCAGTGCTAGAGAAGGGGAGGGGCAGCCCCAGCATTTT. The J gene is TRBJ1-5, the V gene TRBV20-1, with D possibly being TRBD1 (5 bases). CDR3 length: 13 amino acids. V was pared by 0 bases and J by 7 bases, with 10 bases between. Germline CDR1 is DFQATT and CDR2 is SNEGSKA (reference sequence).

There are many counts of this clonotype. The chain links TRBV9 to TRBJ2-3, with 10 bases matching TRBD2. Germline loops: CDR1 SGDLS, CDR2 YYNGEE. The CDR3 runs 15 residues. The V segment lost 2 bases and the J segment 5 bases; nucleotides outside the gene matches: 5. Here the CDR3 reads CASSVSGGQGDTQYF. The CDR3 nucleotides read TGTGCCAGCAGCGTTAGCGGGGGGCAGGGAGATACGCAGTATTTT.

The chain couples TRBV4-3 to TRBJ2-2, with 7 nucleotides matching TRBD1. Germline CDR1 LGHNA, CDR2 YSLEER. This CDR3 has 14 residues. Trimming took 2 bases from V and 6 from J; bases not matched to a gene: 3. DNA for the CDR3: TGCGCCAGCAGCCAAACCGACAGGGCCGGGGAGCTGTTTTTT. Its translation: CASSQTDRAGELFF.

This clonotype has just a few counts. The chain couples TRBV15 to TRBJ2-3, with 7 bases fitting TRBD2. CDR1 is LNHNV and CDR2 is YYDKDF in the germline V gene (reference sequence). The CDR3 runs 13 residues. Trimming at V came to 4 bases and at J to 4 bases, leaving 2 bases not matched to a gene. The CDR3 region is CATSTAGADTQYF. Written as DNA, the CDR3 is TGTGCCACCAGCACCGCGGGGGCAGATACGCAGTATTTT. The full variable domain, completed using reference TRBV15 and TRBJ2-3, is DAMVIQNPRYQVTQFGKPVTLSCSQTLNHNVMYWYQQKSSQAPKLLFHYYDKDFNNEADTPDNFQSRRPNTSFCFLDIRSPGLGDTAMYLCATSTAGADTQYFGPGTRLTVL.

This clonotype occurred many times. The CDR3 DNA is TGTGCCAGCACCTCCACGCGCCGGGAACTACAACATTATAGCAATCAGCCCCAGCATTTT. Its protein is CASTSTRRELQHYSNQPQHF. This chain uses TRBV6-1 with TRBJ1-5; D call uncertain. This CDR3 has 20 amino acids. V shed 7 bases and J shed 0 bases, with 28 bases lying between them. CDR1 MNHNS and CDR2 SASEGT come from the germline V gene.

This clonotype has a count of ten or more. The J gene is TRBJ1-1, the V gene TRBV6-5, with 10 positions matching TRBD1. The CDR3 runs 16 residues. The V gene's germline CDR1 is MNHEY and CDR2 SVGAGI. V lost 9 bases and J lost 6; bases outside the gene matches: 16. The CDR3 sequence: CASRMVSGQGSPEAFF. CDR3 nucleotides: TGTGCCAGTCGAATGGTTTCGGGACAGGGGTCCCCTGAAGCTTTCTTT.

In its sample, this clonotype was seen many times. The CDR3, as DNA: TGCAGTGCTCCACCGGGACAGTCGAACACTGAAGCTTTCTTT. Its translation: CSAPPGQSNTEAFF. V is TRBV20-1 and J is TRBJ1-1, with 7 bases lining up with TRBD1. The ends lost 5 bases at V and 1 base at J; junction bases unmatched: 7. There are 14 residues in the CDR3. Germline V gene sequence: CDR1 DFQATT, CDR2 SNEGSKA (reference sequence).

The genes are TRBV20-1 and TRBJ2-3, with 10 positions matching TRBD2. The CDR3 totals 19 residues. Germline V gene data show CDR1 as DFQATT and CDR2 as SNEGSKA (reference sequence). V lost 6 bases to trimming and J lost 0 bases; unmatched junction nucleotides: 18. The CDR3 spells CSAPPSGSGGTLSTDTQYF. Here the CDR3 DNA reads TGCAGTGCCCCCCCCTCCGGTAGCGGGGGGACGTTGAGCACAGATACGCAGTATTTT.

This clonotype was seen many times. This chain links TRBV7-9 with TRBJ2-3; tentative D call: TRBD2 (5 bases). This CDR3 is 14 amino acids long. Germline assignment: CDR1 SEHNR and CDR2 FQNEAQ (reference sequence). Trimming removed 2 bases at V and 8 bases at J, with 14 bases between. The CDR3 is CASSLSDYVSTQYF. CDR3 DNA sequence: TGTGCCAGCAGCTTATCCGACTACGTGAGTACGCAGTATTTT.

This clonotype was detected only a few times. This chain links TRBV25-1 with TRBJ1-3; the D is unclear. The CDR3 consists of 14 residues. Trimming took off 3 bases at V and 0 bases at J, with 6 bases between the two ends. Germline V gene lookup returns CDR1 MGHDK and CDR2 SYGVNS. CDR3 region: CASSETNSGNTIYF. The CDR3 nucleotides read TGTGCCAGCAGTGAGACGAACTCTGGAAACACCATATATTTT. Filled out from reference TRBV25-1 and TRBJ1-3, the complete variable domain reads EADIYQTPRYLVIGTGKKITLECSQTMGHDKMYWYQQDPGMELHLIHYSYGVNSTEKGDLSSESTVSRIRTEHFPLTLESARPSHTSQYLCASSETNSGNTIYFGEGSWLTVV.